This TCR beta chain was obtained from a study of cytomegalovirus exposure and HLA in healthy donors. Notes on the study in general: Specificity for CMV antigens was confirmed in vitro for a few of the CMV-associated chains. Analyzed later, association rates of TCRs varied across HLA loci, with DRB1 most and HLA-C fewest. Later analysis found that TCR beta chains associated with HLA were more clonally expanded than other, equally common chains.

Both 60 Vbeta primers and 13 Jbeta primers went into the PCR. The table came from immunoSEQ multiplex PCR; TCRdb's copy has only in-frame clones and leaves some out. This sample has about 160,000 clones; about 75% occur once, and the top ten carry about 2.1%. This CDR3 spans 17 amino acids. Looked up from germline, CDR1 is SEHNR and CDR2 is FQNEAQ (reference sequence). The J segment lost 0 bases and the V segment lost 7 bases, leaving 9 bases of the junction unmatched. Comment on this clone: Its antigen remains unknown.

The sequence came from a female donor in good health and CMV-seronegative. The sequenced sample consisted of PBMCs. The V gene is TRBV7-9, the J gene TRBJ2-6; 7 nucleotides align to TRBD2. As DNA, the CDR3 is TGTGCCAGCAAGAAAACGGGAGGCCTCTCTGGGGCCAACGTCCTGACTTTC. It is translated as CASKKTGGLSGANVLTF.